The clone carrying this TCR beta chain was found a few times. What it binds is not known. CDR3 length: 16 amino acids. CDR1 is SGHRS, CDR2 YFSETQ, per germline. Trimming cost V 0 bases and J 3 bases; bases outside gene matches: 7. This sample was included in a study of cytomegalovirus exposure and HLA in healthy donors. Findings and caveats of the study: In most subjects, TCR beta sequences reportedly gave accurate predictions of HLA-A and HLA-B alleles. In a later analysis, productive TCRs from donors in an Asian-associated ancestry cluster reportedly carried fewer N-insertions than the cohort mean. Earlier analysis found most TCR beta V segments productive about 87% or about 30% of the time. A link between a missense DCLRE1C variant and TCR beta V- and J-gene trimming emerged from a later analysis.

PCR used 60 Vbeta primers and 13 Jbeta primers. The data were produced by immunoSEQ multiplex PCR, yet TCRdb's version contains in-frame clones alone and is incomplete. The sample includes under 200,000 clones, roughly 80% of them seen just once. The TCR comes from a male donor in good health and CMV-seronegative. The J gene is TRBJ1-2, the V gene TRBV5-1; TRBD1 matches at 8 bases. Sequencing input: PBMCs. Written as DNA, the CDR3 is TGCGCCAGCAGCTTGGGGACTCGACAGGGGTACTATGGCTACACCTTC. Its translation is CASSLGTRQGYYGYTF.